The 10 T cell receptor beta chains presented below share a single source sample, sequenced in a study of cytomegalovirus exposure and HLA in healthy donors. The PCR ran on 60 Vbeta and 13 Jbeta primers. Here immunoSEQ multiplex PCR was the method, and the copy in TCRdb shows in-frame clones only, minus some. In the table there are around 200,000 clones, around 80% of which are singletons. Input material: PBMCs. These receptors were collected from a middle-aged man in good health and CMV-seropositive.

The chain combines TRBV30 with TRBJ1-3; possibly TRBD1 for D (5 bases). V was pared by 2 bases and J by 2 bases, with 16 bases between. The CDR3 loop spans 16 amino acids. Germline loops: CDR1 GTSNPN, CDR2 SVGIG (reference sequence). The CDR3 sequence is CAWSSWGRLAGNTIYF. The CDR3 DNA sequence: TGTGCCTGGAGTAGTTGGGGCAGGCTGGCTGGAAACACCATATATTTT.

The rearrangement joins TRBV10-3 to TRBJ1-1; D is undetermined. V shed 4 bases and J shed 4 bases, with 10 bases lying between them. The CDR3 sequence is 13 residues long. Per germline, CDR1 ENHRY and CDR2 SYGVKD. CDR3 sequence: CAISVGWSTEAFF. The CDR3 DNA sequence: TGTGCCATCAGTGTTGGTTGGAGCACTGAAGCTTTCTTT.

The genes are TRBV19 and TRBJ2-3; D possibly corresponds to TRBD2 (5 bases). This CDR3 is built from 12 residues. Trimming stripped 7 bases from V and 1 base from J, with 6 bases between. Germline CDR1 LNHDA, CDR2 SQIVND (reference sequence). CDR3 nucleotides: TGTGCCAGTATGGGAGGCACAGATACGCAGTATTTT. Its translation: CASMGGTDTQYF.

The J gene is TRBJ2-3, the V gene TRBV5-6; unclear D gene. The CDR3 runs to 12 residues. CDR1 SGHDT and CDR2 YYEEEE come from the germline V gene. V was pared by 0 bases and J by 6 bases, with 5 bases between. The CDR3 DNA sequence: TGTGCCAGCAGCTTGGAACAGGATACGCAGTATTTT. This encodes CASSLEQDTQYF.

The chain recombines TRBV7-6 with TRBJ1-1; no definite D call. Germline V lookup: CDR1 SGHVS, CDR2 FNYEAQ. The CDR3 extends over 13 amino acids. V lost 2 bases and J 2 bases, leaving 6 bases between the germline ends. CDR3: CASSLTTNTEAFF. The DNA for the CDR3 is TGTGCCAGCAGCTTAACCACTAACACTGAAGCTTTCTTT.

The chain uses TRBV18 and TRBJ2-5, with TRBD1 as a possible D gene (5 bases). The CDR3 contains 14 residues. V was pared by 2 bases and J by 5 bases, with 12 bases between. CDR1 is KGHSH and CDR2 is LQKENI in the germline V gene. The CDR3 protein is CASSPFGHEETQYF. The CDR3 region has the DNA TGTGCCAGCTCACCATTTGGACATGAGGAGACCCAGTACTTC. Combining the CDR3 with reference TRBV18 and TRBJ2-5 gives the whole variable domain NAGVMQNPRHLVRRRGQEARLRCSPMKGHSHVYWYRQLPEEGLKFMVYLQKENIIDESGMPKERFSAEFPKEGPSILRIQQVVRGDSAAYFCASSPFGHEETQYFGPGTRLLVL.

The V call is TRBV7-2, the J call TRBJ2-7, with 11 positions matching TRBD2. Germline V gives CDR1 SGHTA, CDR2 FQGNSA. CDR3 length equals 16 residues. V lost 4 bases, J lost 4 bases, and 9 bases stayed unmatched. The CDR3 is CASSSLAGGRFYEQYF. DNA of the CDR3: TGTGCCAGCAGCTCCTTAGCGGGGGGGCGCTTTTACGAGCAGTACTTC.

The chain links TRBV6-6 to TRBJ1-2; 7 nucleotides line up with TRBD1. Germline values: CDR1 MNHNY, CDR2 SVGAGI (reference sequence). The CDR3 has 12 amino acids. With V trimmed by 7 bases and J by 4 bases, 3 bases remained unmatched. CDR3 sequence: CASTRDSYGYTF. The CDR3 DNA reads as TGTGCCAGCACCCGGGACAGCTATGGCTACACCTTC.

V and J are TRBV11-2 and TRBJ1-4; 7 bases fit TRBD1. After removal of 4 bases from V and 7 bases from J, the junction contained 9 bases not matched to a gene. Germline V gene data show CDR1 as SGHAT and CDR2 as FQNNGV. The CDR3 has 15 residues. CDR3: CASSWGTVRSEKLFF. The DNA of the CDR3 is TGTGCCAGCAGCTGGGGGACAGTTCGAAGTGAAAAACTGTTTTTT.

The rearrangement joins TRBV19 to TRBJ2-5, with D maybe TRBD1 (6 bases). The V gene's germline CDR1 is LNHDA and CDR2 SQIVND (reference sequence). V was cut by 6 bases and J by 0 bases, with 17 bases left in between. The CDR3 has 16 residues. The CDR3 reads CASSPMGAGYQETQYF. As DNA, the CDR3 is TGTGCCAGTAGCCCTATGGGGGCAGGGTACCAAGAGACCCAGTACTTC.